The entry below describes one T cell receptor (beta chain). The antigen remains undetermined. Universal primer sites and UMIs were introduced during 5'RACE template-switching synthesis of TCR cDNA. TCRdb independently ran MiXCR on the 5' RACE reads; one entry per CDR3 protein. The table has approximately 550,000 distinct CDR3 sequences, 15% to 20% seen once. This entry is derived from a study of T cells after yellow fever vaccination. Study observations and caveats: Relatively few clonotypes were ones that appeared in both CD4 and CD8 compartments. High-abundance clonotypes from the bulk population could contaminate FACS-sorted repertoires. A large majority of primary-vaccination clones showed up again after the booster (around 95% CD4, around 88% CD8).

Sample: PBMCs, taken 15 days after the yellow fever booster vaccination. This TCR derives from a man aged 25 to 40 who received the YFV17D yellow fever vaccine.

The DNA for the CDR3 is TGCAGCGTTGGGCAGAGGGGGAACACCGGGGAGCTGTTTTTT. Its protein product is CSVGQRGNTGELFF. This chain connects TRBV29-1 to TRBJ2-2; D possibly uses TRBD1 or TRBD2 (5 bases each). The V end lost 4 bases, the J end lost 1 base, and 10 bases lay between the germline ends. The CDR3 has 14 residues. Germline V CDR1 and CDR2: SQVTM, ANQGSEA.